What follows describes a single T cell receptor (beta chain). What it binds is unknown. Trimming took 3 bases from V and 4 from J, leaving 18 bases between them. CDR1 LNHDA and CDR2 SQIVND come from the germline V gene (reference sequence). The CDR3 has 17 amino acids. Deep was the level used in running the assay. Sequencing used immunoSEQ multiplex PCR; TCRdb keeps in-frame clones, though not all of them. The repertoire holds over a million clones, with less than 99% as singletons. The data belong to a study of shared clonotypes between healthy human individuals. Whole-study findings and limits: Investigators expected sequencing depth to affect clonotype sharing among donors. Investigators collected only blood, and repertoires in tissues likely differ. Donor scarcity curtailed the genetic and exposure-history diversity represented herein.

This receptor was taken from a man aged 25-40 years in good health. The chain joins TRBV19 to TRBJ1-4; unclear D gene. Sequenced input: naive CD4+ T cells sorted from blood. Noted subset: CD45RA+ positively selected. The CDR3 DNA follows: TGTGCCAGTAGTATGCTTCGGCAGGCCGAGTATAATGAAAAACTGTTTTTT. Its protein product is CASSMLRQAEYNEKLFF. The variable domain in full, with the rest retrieved from reference TRBV19 and TRBJ1-4, is DGGITQSPKYLFRKEGQNVTLSCEQNLNHDAMYWYRQDPGQGLRLIYYSQIVNDFQKGDIAEGYSVSREKKESFPLTVTSAQKNPTAFYLCASSMLRQAEYNEKLFFGSGTQLSVL.